These 29 T cell receptor beta chains share one sample of origin, sequenced in a study of blood T cell repertoires in COVID-19. The method was immunoSEQ multiplex PCR; TCRdb's version includes in-frame clones alone and lacks a portion of them. The table lists 90,000 to 100,000 clones, less than 90% of them singletons, with around 2% in the top ten. Sequencing was performed on peripheral blood. The source is a man aged 65 to 85 with active or convalescent COVID-19.

The chain recombines TRBV18 with TRBJ2-7; 7 bases agree with TRBD1. The CDR3 consists of 15 residues. The V and J ends lost 3 bases and 1 base, in that order; junction bases with no gene match: 6. Germline V gene lookup returns CDR1 KGHSH and CDR2 LQKENI. The CDR3 here is CASSPVTGASYEQYF. CDR3 bases: TGTGCCAGCTCACCGGTAACAGGGGCATCCTACGAGCAGTACTTC. Full variable domain (remainder filled in from reference TRBV18 and TRBJ2-7): NAGVMQNPRHLVRRRGQEARLRCSPMKGHSHVYWYRQLPEEGLKFMVYLQKENIIDESGMPKERFSAEFPKEGPSILRIQQVVRGDSAAYFCASSPVTGASYEQYFGPGTRLTVT.

V gene TRBV5-4 combines with J gene TRBJ2-6; TRBD1 agrees at 7 bases. CDR1 is SGHNT and CDR2 is YYREEE in the germline V gene (reference sequence). V lost 3 bases, J lost 3 bases, and 6 bases stayed unmatched. The CDR3 runs to 16 residues. The CDR3 here is CASSSYRGNGANVLTF. In DNA form, the CDR3 reads TGTGCCAGCAGCTCATACAGGGGTAATGGGGCCAACGTCCTGACTTTC.

The V and J genes are TRBV5-1 and TRBJ2-1; 8 bases agree with TRBD1. J gave up 4 bases and V 2 bases, and 2 bases lay outside the gene matches. CDR3 length equals 14 residues. Germline V gives CDR1 SGHRS, CDR2 YFSETQ. CDR3: CASSLQGDYNEQFF. In nucleotides, the CDR3 is TGCGCCAGCAGCTTACAGGGGGATTACAATGAGCAGTTCTTC.

The chain joins TRBV5-1 to TRBJ2-3; maybe TRBD2 (5 bases). The germline CDR1 and CDR2 sequences are SGHRS and YFSETQ. This CDR3 spans 15 amino acids. The V end was cut by 4 bases, the J end by 5 bases, with 17 bases between. CDR3 loop: CASSPEGQYKDTQYF. For the CDR3, the DNA is TGCGCCAGCAGCCCTGAGGGTCAATATAAAGATACGCAGTATTTT.

The gene calls are TRBV24-1 and TRBJ2-1; 12 bases are shared with TRBD2. The CDR3 is made up of 16 amino acids. Germline CDR1 and CDR2: KGHDR and SFDVKD. The V segment lost 4 bases and the J segment 6 bases; nucleotides outside the gene matches: 6. CDR3 region: CATSESSGGVGNEQFF. The CDR3 nucleotides read TGTGCCACCAGTGAATCTAGCGGGGGGGTAGGCAATGAGCAGTTCTTC.

V gene TRBV19 combines with J gene TRBJ1-3; 9 nucleotides line up with TRBD1. CDR3 size: 18 residues. V was pared by 5 bases and J by 0 bases, with 11 bases of the junction left unmatched. Germline loops: CDR1 LNHDA, CDR2 SQIVND (reference sequence). The CDR3 is CASSPGQGWALSGNTIYF. CDR3 in DNA: TGTGCCAGTAGTCCGGGACAGGGCTGGGCTCTCTCTGGAAACACCATATATTTT.

This chain connects TRBV7-3 to TRBJ2-5; 9 bases align to TRBD2. V shed 1 base and J 9 bases; nucleotides not matched to a gene: 9. The CDR3 loop spans 15 amino acids. CDR1 is SGHTA, CDR2 FQGTGA, per germline. The CDR3 DNA reads as TGTGCCAGCAGCTTAAACCTAGCGGGGATTGAGGCCCAGTACTTC. Its protein is CASSLNLAGIEAQYF.

This rearrangement joins TRBV2 to TRBJ1-1; tentative D call: TRBD1 (6 bases). The V and J ends lost 6 bases and 2 bases respectively, with 13 bases between them. Germline V gene data show CDR1 as SNHLY and CDR2 as FYNNEI. The CDR3 extends over 14 amino acids. The CDR3 protein is CASSKTGSNTEAFF. The CDR3, as DNA: TGTGCCAGCAGCAAGACAGGATCAAACACTGAAGCTTTCTTT.

The gene calls are TRBV6-2 or TRBV6-3 and TRBJ2-7; 8 bases line up with TRBD2. CDR1 MNHEY and CDR2 SVGEGT come from the germline V gene. Trimming took 1 base from V and 3 from J; bases not matched to a gene: 8. This CDR3 comprises 16 residues. The CDR3 loop reads CASSYWGLRGDYEQYF. The CDR3 nucleotides are TGTGCCAGCAGTTACTGGGGTTTGCGGGGGGACTACGAGCAGTACTTC.

This rearrangement joins TRBV19 to TRBJ1-2, with D uncertain. The ends were cut back, 7 bases at V and 5 bases at J, with 14 bases in the middle. The CDR3 has 13 residues. Germline CDR1 LNHDA, CDR2 SQIVND (reference sequence). Written as DNA, the CDR3 is TGTGCCAGTACCCGGACGGACTTATATGGCTACACCTTC. Translating gives CASTRTDLYGYTF.

V and J are TRBV3-1 (or the pseudogene TRBV3-2) and TRBJ2-7; possibly TRBD1 for D (5 bases). Germline V gene sequence: CDR1 LGHDT, CDR2 YNNKEL (reference sequence). The CDR3 is 12 amino acids. V was cut by 3 bases and J by 12 bases, with 15 bases left in between. CDR3 in DNA: TGTGCCAGCAGCCACCCAGGGAAGGGTACGTACTTC. Amino acid sequence: CASSHPGKGTYF.

The gene calls are TRBV21-1 and TRBJ2-1; the table calls TRBD2, which could not be checked here. TRBV21-1 is a pseudogene segment. CDR3 length: 16 residues. Written as DNA, the CDR3 is TGTGCCAGCAGCAAAGCCGAATCGGTAAATTACAATGAGCAGTTCTTC. It codes for CASSKAESVNYNEQFF.

This clone has just a few counts. The chain couples TRBV28 to TRBJ1-3; weak D call: TRBD1 (5 bases). CDR3 length: 14 amino acids. V lost 6 bases and J lost 2, with 11 bases in between. Germline V gene sequence: CDR1 MDHEN, CDR2 SYDVKM. The CDR3 coding sequence is TGTGCCAGCAGCCCAGCAGGGCCTGGAAACACCATATATTTT. This gives the protein CASSPAGPGNTIYF.

This chain joins TRBV9 and TRBJ1-2; D is uncertain. CDR3 size: 16 residues. V was cut by 0 bases and J by 1 base, with 13 bases left in between. CDR1 is SGDLS and CDR2 is YYNGEE in the germline V gene. CDR3 sequence (DNA): TGTGCCAGCAGCGTAGGCCCAGGACTGGATAACTATGGCTACACCTTC. As protein: CASSVGPGLDNYGYTF.

A single count supports this clone. V gene TRBV19 combines with J gene TRBJ1-2; no definite D call. Trimming stripped 4 bases from V and 2 bases from J, with 5 bases between. The length of the CDR3 is 12 residues. Germline V lookup: CDR1 LNHDA, CDR2 SQIVND (reference sequence). CDR3 sequence (DNA): TGTGCCAGTAGTACTAACAACTATGGCTACACCTTC. This codes for CASSTNNYGYTF.

This chain connects TRBV27 to TRBJ2-7; possibly TRBD1 for D (6 bases). Germline CDR1 reads MNHEY; CDR2 reads SMNVEV (reference sequence). The CDR3 is 13 amino acids. The ends were cut back, 5 bases at V and 12 bases at J, with 20 bases in the middle. The CDR3: CASSAPGTLITYF. CDR3 sequence (DNA): TGTGCCAGCAGTGCCCCCGGGACACTGATAACGTACTTC.

This chain joins TRBV11-2 and TRBJ2-1; D unclear. The V gene's germline CDR1 is SGHAT and CDR2 FQNNGV. This CDR3 contains 14 residues. The V gene lost 3 bases and the J gene lost 4 bases, with 10 bases spanning the gap. The CDR3 sequence: CASSLGPRYNEQFF. CDR3 nucleotide sequence: TGTGCCAGCAGCTTGGGCCCCCGATACAATGAGCAGTTCTTC.

This clone was recorded once. The chain is built from TRBV2 and TRBJ1-1, with D possibly TRBD1 on 5 matching bases. The CDR3 length is 15 residues. V gave up 2 bases and J gave up 2 bases, with 12 bases separating them. Germline-derived CDR1 and CDR2 are SNHLY and FYNNEI. The CDR3 reads CASSEWGVGNTEAFF. CDR3 DNA sequence: TGTGCCAGCAGTGAATGGGGGGTTGGAAACACTGAAGCTTTCTTT.

This clone was seen at least ten times. The V and J genes are TRBV3-1 (or the pseudogene TRBV3-2) and TRBJ1-6; TRBD1 is a possible D gene (5 bases). CDR1 is LGHDT and CDR2 is YNNKEL in the germline V gene (reference sequence). V was clipped by 3 bases and J by 10 bases, with 16 bases between them. The CDR3 sequence is 15 residues long. This CDR3 is CASSQGQGANSPLHF. CDR3 nucleotide sequence: TGTGCCAGCAGCCAGGGTCAAGGGGCGAACTCACCCCTCCACTTT.

V usage is TRBV28 and J usage is TRBJ1-5, with D possibly TRBD1 on 5 matching bases. The germline V gene encodes CDR1 MDHEN and CDR2 SYDVKM. This CDR3 spans 16 amino acids. V was pared by 1 base and J by 0 bases, with 10 bases between. CDR3 in DNA: TGTGCCAGCAGTTTATCAGGGCCCAATAGCAATCAGCCCCAGCATTTT. Protein sequence: CASSLSGPNSNQPQHF.

The CDR3 nucleotides read TGTGCCAGCAGCCAAGATGGAGGGGGCGCTGGGGCCAACGTCCTGACTTTC. This translates into CASSQDGGGAGANVLTF. This rearrangement joins TRBV4-2 to TRBJ2-6; D perhaps matches TRBD1 (7 bases). The CDR3 runs to 17 residues. In germline, CDR1 is LGHNA, CDR2 YNFKEQ. Between the trimmed V and J ends, which lost 0 bases and 2 bases, there was a span of 11 bases.

This clone was observed a few times. The junction does not match germline at one end; this may be a read error. This chain joins TRBV7-9 and TRBJ1-1, with TRBD1 matching over 7 bases. The CDR3 has 13 residues. CDR1 and CDR2 from the germline V gene are SEHNR and FQNEAQ (reference sequence). The CDR3, as DNA: TGTGCCAGCAGCGAACAGGGGAACAGTGAAGCTTTCTTT. Protein product: CASSEQGNSEAFF.

This clone was seen once. This chain uses TRBV11-1 with TRBJ2-1, with 8 nucleotides matching TRBD1. Germline V gene lookup returns CDR1 SGHAT and CDR2 FQDESV (reference sequence). The CDR3 has 16 amino acids. V lost 5 bases and J lost 7; bases outside the gene matches: 13. CDR3 DNA: TGTGCCAGCAGCCCCGGACAGGGATTAATTAGGAATGAGCAGTTCTTC. Amino acid sequence: CASSPGQGLIRNEQFF.

The chain has TRBV6-5 and TRBJ1-1; D gene ambiguous. The germline CDR1 and CDR2 sequences are MNHEY and SVGAGI. The CDR3 is made up of 13 amino acids. The germline V and J ends were trimmed by 6 bases and 0 bases, with 8 bases remaining between them. CDR3 nucleotide sequence: TGTGCCAGCAGGCCCACAGTGAACACTGAAGCTTTCTTT. Translation: CASRPTVNTEAFF.

V gene TRBV7-2 combines with J gene TRBJ2-2; maybe TRBD1 (5 bases). There are 15 residues in the CDR3. The germline V gene encodes CDR1 SGHTA and CDR2 FQGNSA. Trimming shortened V by 3 bases and J by 7 bases, and 15 bases separated the two germline ends. The CDR3 nucleotides are TGTGCCAGCAGCTTCGGCAGGGCAGTTAGCGGGGAGCTGTTTTTT. This sequence encodes CASSFGRAVSGELFF.

The gene calls are TRBV5-4 and TRBJ1-2, with 10 bases that match TRBD1. Looked up from germline, CDR1 is SGHNT and CDR2 is YYREEE (reference sequence). The CDR3 loop spans 14 amino acids. Trimming removed 4 bases from V and 5 bases from J; junction bases left unmatched: 5. The CDR3 region has the DNA TGTGCCAGCAGCCATGGACAGGGGGTTTATGGCTACACCTTC. Translation: CASSHGQGVYGYTF.

This chain connects TRBV9 to TRBJ2-2; tentative D call: TRBD1 (6 bases). The CDR3 totals 15 residues. V lost 2 bases and J lost 0, with 8 bases in between. Germline V gene sequence: CDR1 SGDLS, CDR2 YYNGEE. The CDR3 region has the DNA TGTGCCAGCAGCGTTGGGACATCGAACACCGGGGAGCTGTTTTTT. Residues: CASSVGTSNTGELFF.

The CDR3 DNA follows: TGTGCCAGCAGCTTATATCTAGGTCGCGGACTAAATGAAAAACTGTTTTTT. The encoded protein is CASSLYLGRGLNEKLFF. The V and J genes are TRBV7-8 and TRBJ1-4, with D unclear. The length of the CDR3 is 17 residues. CDR1 and CDR2 (germline): SGHVS, FQNEAQ. Trimming removed 2 bases at V and 5 bases at J, with 18 bases between.

The chain employs TRBV27 and TRBJ1-5, with 7 nucleotides matching TRBD1. The junction had 6 bases not matched to a gene; V was cut back by 6 bases and J by 4 bases. The CDR3 consists of 14 residues. Germline CDR1 is MNHEY and CDR2 is SMNVEV (reference sequence). The DNA of the CDR3 is TGTGCCAGCAGACGAACAGGGGATAATCAGCCCCAGCATTTT. Translated, it gives CASRRTGDNQPQHF.